The clone carrying this T cell receptor beta chain was seen a handful of times. Unique molecular identifiers featured in how the TCRbeta library was prepared. A single record per CDR3 protein comes from TCRdb applying MiXCR to the PCR reads. The sample includes almost 500,000 distinct CDR3 sequences, approximately 13% of them seen just once. These data come from a study of T-cell reconstitution after alpha-beta-depleted transplantation in children. V was cut by 6 bases and J by 0 bases, with 14 bases left in between. Germline V CDR1 and CDR2: MNHEY, SMNVEV (reference sequence). The CDR3 is 16 residues long.

The sample here was PBMCs from the stem cell graft donor, taken from the stem cell graft. V and J are TRBV27 and TRBJ1-4; D unclear. The source of this sequence is a human donor who donated a stem cell graft to a child with combined immunodeficiency. The CDR3 nucleotides read TGTGCCAGCAGCGCGCGGAGTCTTGCAACTAATGAAAAACTGTTTTTT. Protein: CASSARSLATNEKLFF. The full variable domain, completed using reference TRBV27 and TRBJ1-4, is EAQVTQNPRYLITVTGKKLTVTCSQNMNHEYMSWYRQDPGLGLRQIYYSMNVEVTDKGDVPEGYKVSRKEKRNFPLILESPSPNQTSLYFCASSARSLATNEKLFFGSGTQLSVL.